Shown below are 9 T cell receptor beta chains from a single sample sequenced in a study of circulating CD8 cells and anti-PD-1 response in melanoma. The QIAseq Immune Repertoire TCR panel built the libraries from approximately 15 ng of total RNA. TCRdb independently ran MiXCR on the reads; one entry per CDR3 protein. The sample contains about 710 distinct CDR3 sequences, around 11% of which appear only once. Live CD3+CD8+TCRalphabeta+ cells were sorted into four subsets by PD-1 and/or TIGIT. Specimen: CD8+ T cells from PBMCs, collected at baseline or after one month of anti-PD-1 therapy (not recorded which). Receptor source: a human donor with melanoma.

This clonotype is medium-sized. The rearrangement uses TRBV25-1 and TRBJ2-1, with D possibly TRBD2 on 6 matching bases. Germline V gene data show CDR1 as MGHDK and CDR2 as SYGVNS. Between the trimmed V and J ends, which lost 3 bases and 4 bases, there was a span of 16 bases. The CDR3 runs 16 residues. In nucleotides, the CDR3 is TGTGCCAGCAGTGACCGGGAGCCTACGACTTACAATGAGCAGTTCTTC. Translated, it gives CASSDREPTTYNEQFF.

This clonotype rates as medium-sized. The gene calls are TRBV19 and TRBJ1-2; D perhaps matches TRBD1 (5 bases). The CDR3 is 14 amino acids. CDR1 and CDR2 from the germline V gene are LNHDA and SQIVND (reference sequence). Trimming removed 3 bases from V and 6 bases from J, with 14 bases in between. The CDR3 sequence: CASSMMGPWDGYTF. CDR3 nucleotides: TGTGCCAGTAGTATGATGGGACCCTGGGATGGCTACACCTTC.

This clonotype counts as medium-sized. The chain links TRBV16 to TRBJ2-7, with D unresolved. Trimming removed 4 bases at V and 5 bases at J, with 12 bases between. Germline V gene lookup returns CDR1 KGHSY and CDR2 FQNENV. The CDR3 runs 13 residues. CDR3 protein: CASSRAYGNEQYF. The CDR3 DNA reads TGTGCCAGCAGCCGGGCTTACGGCAACGAGCAGTACTTC.

About this clonotype: One end of the junction fails to match germline, which may point to a read error. The chain recombines TRBV7-2 with TRBJ2-3, with D unclear. The CDR3 covers 12 residues. Germline V CDR1 and CDR2: SGHTA, FQGNSA. The CDR3 nucleotides are TGTGCCATCAGCCTAGACTTGGGTACGCAGTATTTT. Translation: CAISLDLGTQYF.

The chain uses TRBV27 and TRBJ1-1; D is undetermined. Per germline, CDR1 MNHEY and CDR2 SMNVEV (reference sequence). This CDR3 has 13 residues. Trimming removed 4 bases from V and 3 bases from J, with 9 bases in between. This CDR3 reads CASSSGMDTEAFF. CDR3 bases: TGTGCCAGCAGTTCCGGTATGGACACTGAAGCTTTCTTT.

V and J are TRBV29-1 and TRBJ2-7; tentatively, D is TRBD1 (6 bases). Trimming left V 4 bases short and J 3 bases short, with 19 bases between. Germline values: CDR1 SQVTM, CDR2 ANQGSEA. This CDR3 comprises 15 residues. The CDR3 sequence: CSVVSSWTDNYEQYF. As DNA, the CDR3 is TGCAGCGTTGTTTCTTCTTGGACAGACAACTACGAGCAGTACTTC.

The chain links TRBV12-3 or TRBV12-4 to TRBJ2-7, with TRBD2 as a possible D gene (6 bases). V was pared by 4 bases and J by 0 bases, with 13 bases between. The CDR3 covers 15 residues. The CDR3 loop reads CASSWGVPSSYEQYF. CDR3 in DNA: TGTGCCAGCAGTTGGGGGGTACCGAGCTCCTACGAGCAGTACTTC.

By sample share, this clonotype is medium-sized (0.01 to 0.1%). The chain recombines TRBV19 with TRBJ2-7, with 11 bases that match TRBD1. CDR3 length: 15 residues. Trimming cost V 5 bases and J 3 bases; bases outside gene matches: 6. Per germline, CDR1 LNHDA and CDR2 SQIVND (reference sequence). The CDR3 coding sequence is TGTGCCAGTAGTTTCGGGACAGGGGGAGGCTACGAGCAGTACTTC. Protein: CASSFGTGGGYEQYF.

To note about this clonotype: A clone one base away is much larger, so this may be a read error. The chain joins TRBV19 to TRBJ1-1; no reliable D call. The germline V gene has CDR1 LNHDA and CDR2 SQIVND (reference sequence). Deletions cut 11 bases from V and 1 base from J, with 11 bases between. The CDR3 sequence is 12 residues long. CDR3 sequence (DNA): TGTGCCGGTACCACGGGGAACACTGAAGCTTTCTTT. Its translation: CAGTTGNTEAFF.